The 4 T cell receptor beta chains below were found in one sample sequenced in a study of neurological immune-mediated disorders. TCRdb reanalysed the 5' RACE reads using MiXCR and keeps one entry per CDR3 protein. Here the sample spans roughly 50,000 distinct CDR3 sequences, around a tenth being singletons. Sequencing used PBMCs. These receptors all stem from a man in his 70s with HTLV-1-associated myelopathy (HAM/TSP).

Ten or more counts support this clonotype. The V call is TRBV20-1, the J call TRBJ2-1, with D possibly being TRBD2 (6 bases). This CDR3 contains 14 residues. Trimming pared 6 bases from V and 1 base from J, leaving 13 bases between. CDR1 is DFQATT, CDR2 SNEGSKA, per germline (reference sequence). For the CDR3, the DNA is TGCAGTGCCGTCCGGACTACTTCCTACAATGAGCAGTTCTTC. The encoded protein is CSAVRTTSYNEQFF.

This clonotype was found many times. The chain links TRBV20-1 to TRBJ2-1; TRBD2 matches 7 bases. Germline-derived CDR1 and CDR2 are DFQATT and SNEGSKA (reference sequence). J lost 2 bases, V lost 6 bases, and 7 bases had no gene match. This CDR3 comprises 14 residues. The DNA of the CDR3 is TGCAGTGCCTTTTCGGGGGGAACCTACAATGAGCAGTTCTTC. This encodes CSAFSGGTYNEQFF.

Note on this clonotype: A single base separates this from a much larger clone, so it may be a read error. The chain is built from TRBV7-2 and TRBJ2-5, with 13 bases fitting TRBD2. CDR3 size: 16 residues. CDR1 is SGHTA and CDR2 is FQGNSA in the germline V gene. In nucleotides, the CDR3 is TGTGCCAGCAGCCCCGGACTAGCGGGAGAGGGGGAGATCCAGTACTTC. Protein sequence: CASSPGLAGEGEIQYF.

This clonotype was detected many times. The rearrangement links TRBV11-2 to TRBJ2-7; TRBD1 is a possible D gene (6 bases). V was shortened by 6 bases and J by 1 base, with 19 bases between the two germline ends. Germline CDR1 reads SGHAT; CDR2 reads FQNNGV. The CDR3 contains 16 residues. The CDR3 DNA sequence: TGTGCCAGCAGTAAACAACAGGGCTTGGGGTCCTACGAGCAGTACTTC. Its protein is CASSKQQGLGSYEQYF.